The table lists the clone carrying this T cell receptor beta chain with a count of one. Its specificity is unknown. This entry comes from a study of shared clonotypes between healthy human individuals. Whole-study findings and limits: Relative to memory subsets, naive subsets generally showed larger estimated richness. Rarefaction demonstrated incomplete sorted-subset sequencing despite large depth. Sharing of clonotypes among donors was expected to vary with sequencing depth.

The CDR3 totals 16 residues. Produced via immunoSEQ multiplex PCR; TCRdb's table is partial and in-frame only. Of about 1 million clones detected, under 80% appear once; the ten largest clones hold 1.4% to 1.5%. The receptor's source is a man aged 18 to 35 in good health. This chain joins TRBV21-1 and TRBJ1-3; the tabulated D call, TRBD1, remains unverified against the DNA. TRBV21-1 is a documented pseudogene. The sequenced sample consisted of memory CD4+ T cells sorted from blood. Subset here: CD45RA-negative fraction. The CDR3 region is CASSLSGTGAGNTIYF. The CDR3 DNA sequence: TGTGCCAGCAGCCTCTCCGGGACAGGGGCTGGAAACACCATATATTTT.